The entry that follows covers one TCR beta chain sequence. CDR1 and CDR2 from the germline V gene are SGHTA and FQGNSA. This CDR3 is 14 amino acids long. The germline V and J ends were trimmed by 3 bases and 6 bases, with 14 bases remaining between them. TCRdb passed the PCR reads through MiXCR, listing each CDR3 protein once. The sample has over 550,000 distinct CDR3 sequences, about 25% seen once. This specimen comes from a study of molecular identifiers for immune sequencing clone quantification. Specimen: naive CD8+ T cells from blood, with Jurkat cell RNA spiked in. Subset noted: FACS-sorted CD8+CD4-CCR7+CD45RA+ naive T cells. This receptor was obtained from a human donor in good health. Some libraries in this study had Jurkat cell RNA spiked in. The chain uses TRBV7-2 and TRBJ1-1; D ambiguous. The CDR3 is CASSFPGIGPEAFF. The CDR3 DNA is TGTGCCAGCAGCTTTCCGGGGATCGGCCCTGAAGCTTTCTTT.